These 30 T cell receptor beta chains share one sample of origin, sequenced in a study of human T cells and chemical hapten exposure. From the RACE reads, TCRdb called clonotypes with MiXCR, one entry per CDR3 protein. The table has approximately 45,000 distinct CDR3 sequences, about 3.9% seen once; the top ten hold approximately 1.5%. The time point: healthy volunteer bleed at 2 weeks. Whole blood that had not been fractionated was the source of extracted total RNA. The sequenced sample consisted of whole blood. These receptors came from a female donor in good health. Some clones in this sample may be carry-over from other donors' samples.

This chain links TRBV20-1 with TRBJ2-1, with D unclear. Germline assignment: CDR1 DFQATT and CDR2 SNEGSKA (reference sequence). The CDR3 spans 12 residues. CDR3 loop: CSAALRDSEQFF. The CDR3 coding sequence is TGCAGCGCGGCGTTACGTGATTCAGAGCAGTTCTTC.

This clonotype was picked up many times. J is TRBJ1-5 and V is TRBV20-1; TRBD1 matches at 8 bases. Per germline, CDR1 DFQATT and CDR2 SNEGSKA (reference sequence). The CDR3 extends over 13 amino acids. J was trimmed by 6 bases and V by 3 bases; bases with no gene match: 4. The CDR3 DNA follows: TGCAGTGCTAGGGACAGGGTCGGTCAGCCCCAGCATTTT. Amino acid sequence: CSARDRVGQPQHF.

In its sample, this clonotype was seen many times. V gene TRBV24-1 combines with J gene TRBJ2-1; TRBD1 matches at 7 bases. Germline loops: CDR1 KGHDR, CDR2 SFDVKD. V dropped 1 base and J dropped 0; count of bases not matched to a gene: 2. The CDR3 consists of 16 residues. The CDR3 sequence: CATSDLGGHSYNEQFF. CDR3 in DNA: TGTGCCACCAGTGATTTAGGGGGCCACTCCTACAATGAGCAGTTCTTC.

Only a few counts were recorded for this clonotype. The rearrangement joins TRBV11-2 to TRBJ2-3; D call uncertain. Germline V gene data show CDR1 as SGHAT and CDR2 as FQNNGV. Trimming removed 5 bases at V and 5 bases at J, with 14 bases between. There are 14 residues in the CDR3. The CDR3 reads CASSPGTWVDTQYF. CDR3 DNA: TGTGCCAGCAGCCCAGGAACCTGGGTAGATACGCAGTATTTT.

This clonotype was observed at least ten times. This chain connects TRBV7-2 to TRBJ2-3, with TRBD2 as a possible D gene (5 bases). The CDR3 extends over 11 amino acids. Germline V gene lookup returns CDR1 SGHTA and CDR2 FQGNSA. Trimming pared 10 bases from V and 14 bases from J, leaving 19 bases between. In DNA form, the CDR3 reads TGTGCCATCCACTCTCCGCTGGGGAGGTATTTT. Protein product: CAIHSPLGRYF.

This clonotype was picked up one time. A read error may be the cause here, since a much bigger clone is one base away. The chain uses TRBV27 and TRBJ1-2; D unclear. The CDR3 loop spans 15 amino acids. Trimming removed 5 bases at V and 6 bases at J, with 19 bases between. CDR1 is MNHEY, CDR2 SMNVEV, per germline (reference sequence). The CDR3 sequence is CASSPTREGRHGYTF. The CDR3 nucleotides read TGTGCCAGCAGTCCCACGAGGGAGGGTCGCCATGGCTACACCTTC.

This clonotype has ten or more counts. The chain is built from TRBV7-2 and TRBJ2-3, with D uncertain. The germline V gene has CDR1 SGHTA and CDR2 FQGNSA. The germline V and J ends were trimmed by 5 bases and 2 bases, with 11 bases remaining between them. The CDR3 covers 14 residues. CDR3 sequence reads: CASSQSTATDTQYF. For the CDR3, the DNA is TGTGCCAGCAGCCAATCCACTGCCACAGATACGCAGTATTTT.

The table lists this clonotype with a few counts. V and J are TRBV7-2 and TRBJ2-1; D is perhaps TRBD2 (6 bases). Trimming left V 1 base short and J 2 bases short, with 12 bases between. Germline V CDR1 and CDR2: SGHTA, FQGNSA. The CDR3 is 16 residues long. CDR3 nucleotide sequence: TGTGCCAGCAGCTTAGTCCTCTCGGGGGCCTACAATGAGCAGTTCTTC. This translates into CASSLVLSGAYNEQFF.

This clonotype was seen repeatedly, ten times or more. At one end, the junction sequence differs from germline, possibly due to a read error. In nucleotides, the CDR3 is TGTGCCAGCAGCTTGGGTGGTCCTACTATCCACTTC. Its protein product is CASSLGGPTIHF. The chain uses TRBV7-9 and TRBJ2-1, with D uncertain. The CDR3 has 12 amino acids. Per the germline V gene, CDR1 is SEHNR and CDR2 is FQNEAQ (reference sequence).

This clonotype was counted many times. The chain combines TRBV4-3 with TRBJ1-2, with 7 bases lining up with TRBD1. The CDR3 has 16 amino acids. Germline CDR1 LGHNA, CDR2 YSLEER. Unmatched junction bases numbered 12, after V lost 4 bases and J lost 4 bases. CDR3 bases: TGCGCCAGCAGCCCCAAGACCGGGACAGCTTCCTATGGCTACACCTTC. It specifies CASSPKTGTASYGYTF.

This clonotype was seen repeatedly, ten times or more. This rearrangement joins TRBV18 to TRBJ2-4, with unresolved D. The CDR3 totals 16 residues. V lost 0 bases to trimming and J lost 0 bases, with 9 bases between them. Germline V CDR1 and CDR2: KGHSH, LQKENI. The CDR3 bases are TGTGCCAGCTCACCACCGAAAACGGTAGCCAAAAACATTCAGTACTTC. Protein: CASSPPKTVAKNIQYF. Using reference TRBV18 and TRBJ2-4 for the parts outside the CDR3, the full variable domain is NAGVMQNPRHLVRRRGQEARLRCSPMKGHSHVYWYRQLPEEGLKFMVYLQKENIIDESGMPKERFSAEFPKEGPSILRIQQVVRGDSAAYFCASSPPKTVAKNIQYFGAGTRLSVL.

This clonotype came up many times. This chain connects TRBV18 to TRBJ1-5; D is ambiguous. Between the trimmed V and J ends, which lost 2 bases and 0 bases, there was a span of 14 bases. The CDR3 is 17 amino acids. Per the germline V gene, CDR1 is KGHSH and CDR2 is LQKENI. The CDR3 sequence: CASSPNYGPNSNQPQHF. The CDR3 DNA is TGTGCCAGCTCACCAAATTATGGGCCTAATAGCAATCAGCCCCAGCATTTT.

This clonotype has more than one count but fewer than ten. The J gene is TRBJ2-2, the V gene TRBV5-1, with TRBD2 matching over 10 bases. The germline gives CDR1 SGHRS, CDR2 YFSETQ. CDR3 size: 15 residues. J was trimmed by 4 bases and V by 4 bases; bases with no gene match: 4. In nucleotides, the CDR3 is TGCGCCAGCAGCCTGCGGACTAGCGGCACCGGGGAGCTGTTTTTT. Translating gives CASSLRTSGTGELFF.

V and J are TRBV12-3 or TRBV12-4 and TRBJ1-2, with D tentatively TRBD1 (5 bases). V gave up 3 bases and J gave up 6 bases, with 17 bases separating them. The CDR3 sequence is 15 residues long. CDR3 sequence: CASSFDGGTRHGYTF. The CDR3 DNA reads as TGTGCCAGCAGTTTTGATGGGGGGACGCGGCATGGCTACACCTTC.

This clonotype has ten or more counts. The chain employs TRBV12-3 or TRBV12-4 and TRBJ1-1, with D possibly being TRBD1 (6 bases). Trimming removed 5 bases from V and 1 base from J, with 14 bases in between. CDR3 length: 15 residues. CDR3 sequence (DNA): TGTGCCAGCAGTAGGGGGGACCCAACGAACACTGAAGCTTTCTTT. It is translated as CASSRGDPTNTEAFF.

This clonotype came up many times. Here the CDR3 DNA reads TGCAGTGCTAGTGAGGGGTCCGGGACTAATGAAAAACTGTTTTTT. Its protein product is CSASEGSGTNEKLFF. V gene TRBV20-1 combines with J gene TRBJ1-4; D perhaps matches TRBD1 (5 bases). Looked up from germline, CDR1 is DFQATT and CDR2 is SNEGSKA (reference sequence). Trimming removed 3 bases from V and 2 bases from J, with 13 bases in between. The CDR3 has 15 residues.

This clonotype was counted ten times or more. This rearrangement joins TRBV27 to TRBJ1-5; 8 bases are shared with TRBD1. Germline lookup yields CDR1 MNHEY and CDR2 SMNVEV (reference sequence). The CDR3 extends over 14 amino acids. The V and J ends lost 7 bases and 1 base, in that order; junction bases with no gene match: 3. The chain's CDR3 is CASNRQGSNQPQHF. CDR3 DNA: TGTGCCAGCAATCGACAGGGGAGCAATCAGCCCCAGCATTTT.

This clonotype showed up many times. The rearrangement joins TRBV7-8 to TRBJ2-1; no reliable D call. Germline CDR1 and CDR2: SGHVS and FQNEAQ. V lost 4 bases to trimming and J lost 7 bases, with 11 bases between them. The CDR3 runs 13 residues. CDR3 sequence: CASSYAPENEQFF. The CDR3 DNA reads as TGTGCCAGCAGCTATGCACCGGAGAATGAGCAGTTCTTC.

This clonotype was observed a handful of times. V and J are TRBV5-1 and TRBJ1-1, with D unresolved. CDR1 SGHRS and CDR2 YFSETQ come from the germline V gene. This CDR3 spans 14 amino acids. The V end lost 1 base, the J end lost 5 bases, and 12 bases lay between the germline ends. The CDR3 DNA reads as TGCGCCAGCAGCTTGAGGCCGGGAAGGACTGAAGCTTTCTTT. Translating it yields CASSLRPGRTEAFF.

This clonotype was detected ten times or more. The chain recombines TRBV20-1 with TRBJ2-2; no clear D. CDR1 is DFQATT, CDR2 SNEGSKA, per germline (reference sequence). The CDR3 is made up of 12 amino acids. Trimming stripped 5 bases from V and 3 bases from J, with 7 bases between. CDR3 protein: CSASRDTGELFF. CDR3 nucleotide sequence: TGCAGTGCTTCCCGGGACACCGGGGAGCTGTTTTTT.

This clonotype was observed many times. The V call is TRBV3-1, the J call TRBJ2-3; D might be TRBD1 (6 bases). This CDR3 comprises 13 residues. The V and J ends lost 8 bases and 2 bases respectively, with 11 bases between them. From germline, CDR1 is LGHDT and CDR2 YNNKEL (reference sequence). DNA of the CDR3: TGTGCCAGCGGAAGGGGGACCACAGATACGCAGTATTTT. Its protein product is CASGRGTTDTQYF.

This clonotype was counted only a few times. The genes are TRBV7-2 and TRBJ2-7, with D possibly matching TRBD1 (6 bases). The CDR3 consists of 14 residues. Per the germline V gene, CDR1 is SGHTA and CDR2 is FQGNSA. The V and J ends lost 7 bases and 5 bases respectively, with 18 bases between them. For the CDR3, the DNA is TGTGCCAGCACGAAGGGGCAGGGGACCCACGAGCAGTACTTC. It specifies CASTKGQGTHEQYF.

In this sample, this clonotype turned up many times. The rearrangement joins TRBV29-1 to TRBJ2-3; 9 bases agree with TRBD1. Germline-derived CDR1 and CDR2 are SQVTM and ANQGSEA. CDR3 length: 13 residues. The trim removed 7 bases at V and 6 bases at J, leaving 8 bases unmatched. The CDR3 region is CSAKQGAGDTQYF. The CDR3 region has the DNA TGCAGCGCCAAACAGGGGGCGGGGGATACGCAGTATTTT.

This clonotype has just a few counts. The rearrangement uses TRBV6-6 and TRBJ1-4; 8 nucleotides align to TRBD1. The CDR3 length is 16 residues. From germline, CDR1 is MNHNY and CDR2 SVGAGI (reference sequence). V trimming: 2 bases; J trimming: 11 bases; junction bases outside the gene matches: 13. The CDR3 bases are TGTGCCAGCAGTTACACCCAGGCAGGGGGCCCTGAGAAACTGTTTTTT. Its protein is CASSYTQAGGPEKLFF.

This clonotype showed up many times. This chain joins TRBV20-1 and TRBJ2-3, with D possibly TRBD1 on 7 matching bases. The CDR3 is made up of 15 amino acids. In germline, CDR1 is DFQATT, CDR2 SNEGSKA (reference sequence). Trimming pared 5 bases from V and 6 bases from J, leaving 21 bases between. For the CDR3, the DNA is TGCAGTGCTGGTAGATCCAGGGGGGTGGGGGATACGCAGTATTTT. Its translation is CSAGRSRGVGDTQYF.

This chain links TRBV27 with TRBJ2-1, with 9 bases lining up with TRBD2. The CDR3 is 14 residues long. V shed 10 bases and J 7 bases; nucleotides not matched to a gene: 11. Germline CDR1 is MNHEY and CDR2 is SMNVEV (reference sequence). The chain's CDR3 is CATFGGGATNEQFF. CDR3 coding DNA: TGTGCCACCTTTGGCGGGGGGGCCACAAATGAGCAGTTCTTC.

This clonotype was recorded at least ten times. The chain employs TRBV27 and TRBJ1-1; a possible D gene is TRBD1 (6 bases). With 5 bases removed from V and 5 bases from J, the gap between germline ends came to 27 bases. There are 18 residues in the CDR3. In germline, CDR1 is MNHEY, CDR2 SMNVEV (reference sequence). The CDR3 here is CASSPPGAVSGVGTEAFF. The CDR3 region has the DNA TGTGCCAGCAGTCCCCCGGGGGCGGTGTCGGGGGTAGGAACTGAAGCTTTCTTT.

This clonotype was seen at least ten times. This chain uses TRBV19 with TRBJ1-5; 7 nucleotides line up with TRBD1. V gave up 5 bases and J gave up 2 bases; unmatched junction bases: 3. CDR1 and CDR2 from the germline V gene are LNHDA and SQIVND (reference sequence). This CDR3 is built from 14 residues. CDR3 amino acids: CASSWGTGNQPQHF. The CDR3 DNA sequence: TGTGCCAGTAGTTGGGGGACAGGCAATCAGCCCCAGCATTTT. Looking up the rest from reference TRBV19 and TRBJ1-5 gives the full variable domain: DGGITQSPKYLFRKEGQNVTLSCEQNLNHDAMYWYRQDPGQGLRLIYYSQIVNDFQKGDIAEGYSVSREKKESFPLTVTSAQKNPTAFYLCASSWGTGNQPQHFGDGTRLSIL.

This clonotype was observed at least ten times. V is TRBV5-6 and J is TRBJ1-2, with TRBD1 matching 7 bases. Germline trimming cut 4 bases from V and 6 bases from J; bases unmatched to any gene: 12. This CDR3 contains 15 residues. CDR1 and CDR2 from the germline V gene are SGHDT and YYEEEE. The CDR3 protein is CASSPRGGRVNGYTF. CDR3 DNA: TGTGCCAGCAGCCCCCGAGGGGGCAGGGTCAATGGCTACACCTTC.

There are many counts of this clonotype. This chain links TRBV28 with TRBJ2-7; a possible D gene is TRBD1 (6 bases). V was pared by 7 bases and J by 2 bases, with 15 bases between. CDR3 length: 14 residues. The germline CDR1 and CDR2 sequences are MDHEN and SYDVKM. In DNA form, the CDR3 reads TGTGCCAGCACCCTCACAGGGACCGCCTACGAGCAGTACTTC. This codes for CASTLTGTAYEQYF.